This TCR beta chain was found in a study of response to subunit inactivated influenza vaccine. TCRdb itself ran the RT-PCR reads through MiXCR, one entry per CDR3 protein. The sample yields 800,000 to 1,000,000 distinct CDR3 sequences, about 20% seen once. Study-wide findings and caveats: With each seasonal influenza vaccination, the authors suggested, few new T cells are recruited.

Points on this clonotype: What it binds is unknown.

The source material was PBMCs from blood, sampled 5 days after vaccination. This receptor was taken from a man over 45 who received an inactivated influenza vaccine.

The CDR3 DNA follows: TGTGCCAGCAGCTTAGCAACAGGGGTGGGGGAGACCCAGTACTTC. This sequence encodes CASSLATGVGETQYF. The chain has TRBV7-8 and TRBJ2-5, with TRBD1 identical over 7 bases. V was clipped by 0 bases and J by 5 bases; unmatched bases: 6. The CDR3 runs 15 residues. Looked up from germline, CDR1 is SGHVS and CDR2 is FQNEAQ.